The entry that follows covers one TCR beta chain sequence. This clonotype has at least ten counts. What antigen it recognizes has not been identified. There are no base qualities to consult, and no much larger clone falls within one base. The sample comes from a study of identical twins (dated by TCRdb to 2016 to 2017). Context from the whole study: To test whether fetal clonotypes persist, this study deep-sequenced TCR alpha and beta repertoires from monozygotic twins, from unrelated adults of various ages, and from cord blood. To rule out contamination, replicate twin experiments were performed at different times with different library preparation protocols.

Library generation was performed with 5' RACE. The instrument given in TCRdb is Illumina HiSeq 2000. A universal primer binding site was added through template switching, and the final cDNA carried a unique molecular identifier so that TCR cDNA molecules could be counted accurately. Specific primers in the conserved constant-segment region were used to synthesize first-strand cDNA for the TCR alpha and beta chains. To control for contamination, each cDNA library was double barcoded with a SMART-Mk sample barcode plus Illumina barcodes. TruSeq adapter sequences along with Illumina sample barcodes were introduced in two successive PCR steps. The TCR alpha and beta cDNA libraries were sequenced on the Illumina HiSeq platform using custom primers. The original methods were these. MiGEC processed the raw reads to extract unique molecular identifiers, while MiXCR was used to determine the CDR3 positions. Recombination models were inferred per individual with the repgenHMM and IGoR tools using an EM algorithm. The tcR package in R was used for shared clonotype analysis, with sharing normalized by the product of cloneset sizes. To study raw recombination free of thymic and clonal selection effects, out-of-frame nonproductive sequences were analyzed. In TCRdb, the public reads were trimmed at Q25 with fastp and aligned with MiXCR, with productive beta chains retained. Each entry is one CDR3 protein sequence, shown with its most common DNA and genes. The V and J calls shown here were made by TCRdb, not taken from the authors' results. This sample holds hundreds of thousands of distinct CDR3 sequences; around 6.1% were observed only once. Roughly 2% of the sample belongs to the ten largest clones.

Every donor was a healthy Caucasian. The study also sequenced three unrelated non-twin adults: a male aged 18 to 30, a male aged 50 to 59 and a female aged 50 to 59. Using Miltenyi CD45RO+ enrichment and human naive T-cell isolation kits, memory (CD45RO+) and naive T cells were isolated from PBMC. Sequences LNHNV (CDR1) and YYDKDF (CDR2) are obtained from the germline V gene (reference sequence). The junction carries 12 bases between V and J, which are trimmed by 0 bases and 6 bases respectively. The CDR3 runs 15 residues from the cysteine to the phenylalanine. Left in the record is the CDR3 DNA by itself, 45 bases read in frame from the first base. Broad study findings and their caveats: Excess twin sharing in beta out-of-frame sequences was weaker because fewer shared sequences lowered the signal-to-noise ratio. Because the same donors could not be followed over many years, conclusions were based on cross-sectional statistical analysis. Invariant T cells such as MAIT and iNKT could partly confound zero-insertion analyses, though diverse VJ usage argued against this for most clonotypes. Out-of-frame TCR alpha sharing in monozygotic twins was systematically underestimated by recombination models, whereas sharing between unrelated individuals was in agreement with the recombination models. Abundant cord blood beta clonotypes had fewer insertions, young adult naive repertoires showed a similar but weaker trend, and memory repertoires showed no such trend. Out-of-frame TCR alpha sequences shared between twins showed an excess of low generation-probability sequences compared with coincidental sharing between unrelated individuals.

The TCR comes from a man between 18 and 35 years old in good health. The material sequenced was naive T cells sorted from blood. The sample's cell subset or site, from its label and the paper: cells isolated with a human naive T-cell isolation kit. This sequence uses TRBV15 and TRBJ2-4; the D gene is unclear. The CDR3 loop reads CATSREGFEINIQYF. The nucleotides read TGTGCCACCAGCAGAGAGGGATTTGAGATAAACATTCAGTACTTC.